Shown below are 31 T cell receptor beta chains from a single sample sequenced in a study of T cells in tumors after PD-1 blockade. Using immunoSEQ multiplex PCR, the repertoire was profiled, and TCRdb retains in-frame clones only, with some absent. The sample includes approximately 50,000 clones, around 85% of them seen just once. The sequences come from PBMCs, collected before anti-PD-1 therapy. The receptors come from a human donor with advanced basal cell or squamous cell carcinoma (not recorded which).

The rearrangement links TRBV7-8 to TRBJ1-3; D gene unclear. Per germline, CDR1 SGHVS and CDR2 FQNEAQ. The CDR3 contains 13 residues. V lost 6 bases, J lost 0 bases, and 6 bases lay in between. CDR3 bases: TGTGCCAGCAGACCGGGCTCTGGAAACACCATATATTTT. This translates into CASRPGSGNTIYF.

The chain links TRBV18 to TRBJ1-1, with 8 bases fitting TRBD1. J lost 5 bases, V lost 6 bases, and 8 bases had no gene match. CDR3 length equals 14 residues. Germline CDR1 KGHSH, CDR2 LQKENI. As DNA, the CDR3 is TGTGCCAGCTCGGAAAACAGGGGGGGGACTGAAGCTTTCTTT. Residues: CASSENRGGTEAFF.

This chain connects TRBV9 to TRBJ2-5, with D unresolved. V lost 2 bases to trimming and J lost 5 bases, with 7 bases between them. The CDR3 runs to 12 residues. CDR1 SGDLS and CDR2 YYNGEE come from the germline V gene. The CDR3 sequence is CASSVLGETQYF. For the CDR3, the DNA is TGTGCCAGCAGCGTGTTAGGGGAGACCCAGTACTTC.

The chain couples TRBV5-6 to TRBJ2-1, with 13 bases fitting TRBD2. Germline V gene lookup returns CDR1 SGHDT and CDR2 YYEEEE. J gave up 6 bases and V 4 bases, and 13 bases lay outside the gene matches. This CDR3 spans 18 amino acids. This CDR3 reads CASSPGLAGVGRSNEQFF. CDR3 DNA: TGTGCCAGCAGCCCCGGACTAGCGGGAGTGGGGAGGAGCAATGAGCAGTTCTTC. The full variable domain, its missing parts supplied by reference TRBV5-6 and TRBJ2-1, is DAGVTQSPTHLIKTRGQQVTLRCSPKSGHDTVSWYQQALGQGPQFIFQYYEEEERQRGNFPDRFSGHQFPNYSSELNVNALLLGDSALYLCASSPGLAGVGRSNEQFFGPGTRLTVL.

A single count supports this clone. J is TRBJ1-6 and V is TRBV6-7, with 9 bases fitting TRBD1. TRBV6-7 is an ORF; its function is uncertain. The trim removed 4 bases at V and 6 bases at J, leaving 10 bases unmatched. The CDR3 is 17 residues long. This CDR3 is CASSLTGGKRGNSPLHF. The CDR3 DNA follows: TGTGCCAGCAGTTTAACAGGGGGCAAGAGGGGTAATTCACCCCTCCACTTT.

The chain joins TRBV29-1 to TRBJ1-2, with TRBD1 as a possible D gene (5 bases). This CDR3 is 14 amino acids long. V lost 1 base, J lost 7 bases, and 16 bases lay in between. The germline CDR1 and CDR2 sequences are SQVTM and ANQGSEA. The CDR3 here is CSVEVQGMGFGYTF. In DNA form, the CDR3 reads TGCAGCGTTGAAGTCCAGGGAATGGGCTTTGGCTACACCTTC.

A remark on this clone: Compared with germline, one end of the junction differs, possibly owing to a read error. The rearrangement uses TRBV2 and TRBJ2-4; 8 bases agree with TRBD1. The CDR3 runs 12 residues. The germline CDR1 and CDR2 sequences are SNHLY and FYNNEI. CDR3 in amino acids: CASRTPGTGLSF. Here the CDR3 DNA reads TGTGCCAGCAGGACCCCCGGGACAGGACTATCCTTC. Together with reference TRBV2 and TRBJ2-4, the CDR3 gives the full variable domain: EPEVTQTPSHQVTQMGQEVILRCVPISNHLYFYWYRQILGQKVEFLVSFYNNEISEKSEIFDDQFSVERPDGSNFTLKIRSTKLEDSAMYFCASRTPGTGLSFGAGTRLSVL.

The chain recombines TRBV19 with TRBJ2-5; D call uncertain. Germline-derived CDR1 and CDR2 are LNHDA and SQIVND (reference sequence). V dropped 7 bases and J dropped 1 base, with 10 bases sitting between them. This CDR3 has 13 residues. The CDR3 here is CASNGRPQETQYF. DNA of the CDR3: TGTGCCAGTAATGGCAGACCCCAAGAGACCCAGTACTTC.

The chain has TRBV27 and TRBJ1-6; 7 positions match TRBD1. This CDR3 comprises 16 residues. Germline V CDR1 and CDR2: MNHEY, SMNVEV (reference sequence). Losses at the gene ends were 5 bases for V and 7 bases for J; bases not matched to a gene: 11. CDR3 in amino acids: CASSNTWDRENSPLHF. The CDR3 nucleotides read TGTGCCAGCAGTAATACATGGGACAGAGAAAATTCACCCCTCCACTTT.

The rearrangement uses TRBV2 and TRBJ2-1; weak D call: TRBD2 (7 bases). The CDR3 totals 14 residues. Per germline, CDR1 SNHLY and CDR2 FYNNEI. Between the trimmed V and J ends, which lost 5 bases and 7 bases, there was a span of 15 bases. As DNA, the CDR3 is TGTGCCAGCAGTTATGGGGGGGCCAGGAATGAGCAGTTCTTC. It specifies CASSYGGARNEQFF.

The J gene is TRBJ2-7, the V gene TRBV20-1; perhaps D is TRBD1 or TRBD2 (6 bases each). This CDR3 has 15 residues. V lost 3 bases to trimming and J lost 1 base, with 16 bases between them. Germline V gene sequence: CDR1 DFQATT, CDR2 SNEGSKA (reference sequence). CDR3 sequence: CSASPRGGGSYEQYF. The CDR3 DNA reads as TGCAGTGCTAGTCCCAGAGGAGGGGGTTCCTACGAGCAGTACTTC.

V is TRBV5-4 and J is TRBJ2-7, with a weak D call TRBD1 (5 bases). The V and J ends lost 0 bases and 6 bases respectively, with 13 bases between them. CDR1 is SGHNT, CDR2 YYREEE, per germline (reference sequence). This CDR3 region has 14 residues. CDR3 amino acids: CASSLEGPGGEQYF. The CDR3 DNA sequence: TGTGCCAGCAGCTTGGAGGGGCCGGGCGGCGAGCAGTACTTC.

The table lists this clone with many counts. The chain carries TRBV19 and TRBJ2-2; tentative D call: TRBD2 (5 bases). Trimming cost V 7 bases and J 7 bases, with 10 bases left between them. The CDR3 is 12 residues long. Germline CDR1 reads LNHDA; CDR2 reads SQIVND (reference sequence). CDR3 bases: TGTGCCAGTAAGGAGGTCAGCGGGGAGCTGTTTTTT. It encodes CASKEVSGELFF.

The chain combines TRBV18 with TRBJ1-5; D is undetermined. Between the trimmed V and J ends, which lost 2 bases and 9 bases, there was a span of 11 bases. Germline V gives CDR1 KGHSH, CDR2 LQKENI. The CDR3 is made up of 13 amino acids. CDR3 nucleotide sequence: TGTGCCAGCTCACCAGAATTTCCGGGGCCCCAGCATTTT. Its protein is CASSPEFPGPQHF.

V and J are TRBV4-1 and TRBJ2-7; 8 bases align to TRBD2. CDR3 size: 17 residues. The V gene end was trimmed by 1 base and the J gene end by 2 bases; junction bases not matched to a gene: 10. Germline values: CDR1 MGHRA, CDR2 YSYEKL. The chain's CDR3 is CASSQAWGSGTTYEQYF. Written as DNA, the CDR3 is TGCGCCAGCAGCCAAGCCTGGGGTAGCGGGACTACCTACGAGCAGTACTTC.

V usage is TRBV5-6 and J usage is TRBJ1-2; D gene unclear. Germline V gene data show CDR1 as SGHDT and CDR2 as YYEEEE. CDR3 size: 12 residues. The germline V and J ends were trimmed by 5 bases and 7 bases, with 12 bases remaining between them. The CDR3 DNA reads TGTGCCAGCAGTCATGGACTCGGTGGCTACACCTTC. This sequence encodes CASSHGLGGYTF.

The chain uses TRBV6-5 and TRBJ1-4; possibly TRBD1 for D (5 bases). This CDR3 has 15 amino acids. Germline CDR1 is MNHEY and CDR2 is SVGAGI. V was pared by 5 bases and J by 6 bases, with 16 bases between. The CDR3 reads CASSQRQNLDEKLFF. CDR3 bases: TGTGCCAGCAGTCAACGACAGAATCTTGATGAAAAACTGTTTTTT.

V usage is TRBV27 and J usage is TRBJ2-1; D is uncertain. CDR3 length: 16 residues. CDR1 MNHEY and CDR2 SMNVEV come from the germline V gene (reference sequence). V lost 0 bases to trimming and J lost 8 bases, with 17 bases between them. This chain's CDR3 is CASSLSGFGRFDEQFF. The CDR3 DNA sequence: TGTGCCAGCAGTTTATCCGGGTTTGGGCGTTTTGATGAGCAGTTCTTC.

This clone was counted between two and nine times. The rearrangement uses TRBV2 and TRBJ1-2; 12 bases are shared with TRBD1. Trimming at V came to 2 bases and at J to 4 bases, leaving 8 bases not matched to a gene. CDR1 and CDR2 from the germline V gene are SNHLY and FYNNEI. The CDR3 extends over 17 amino acids. In nucleotides, the CDR3 is TGTGCCAGCAGTGAAAGGGACAGGGGGCAGACTCTCTATGGCTACACCTTC. Translated: CASSERDRGQTLYGYTF.

The rearrangement links TRBV4-2 to TRBJ2-1, with TRBD2 matching 10 bases. V lost 3 bases, J lost 1 base, and 3 bases stayed unmatched. Germline V gene lookup returns CDR1 LGHNA and CDR2 YNFKEQ. CDR3 size: 16 residues. The CDR3 here is CASSHVSGGSYNEQFF. The CDR3 DNA follows: TGTGCCAGCAGCCATGTTAGCGGGGGGTCCTACAATGAGCAGTTCTTC.

The chain couples TRBV2 to TRBJ2-4; 9 bases match TRBD1. Germline loops: CDR1 SNHLY, CDR2 FYNNEI. J gave up 8 bases and V 6 bases, and 11 bases lay outside the gene matches. The CDR3 has 15 amino acids. The CDR3 region is CASSLGQGGPDIQYF. The CDR3 DNA sequence: TGTGCCAGCAGCTTGGGACAGGGAGGGCCGGACATTCAGTACTTC. Full variable domain (missing parts from reference TRBV2 and TRBJ2-4): EPEVTQTPSHQVTQMGQEVILRCVPISNHLYFYWYRQILGQKVEFLVSFYNNEISEKSEIFDDQFSVERPDGSNFTLKIRSTKLEDSAMYFCASSLGQGGPDIQYFGAGTRLSVL.

This clone has a single count. The DNA for the CDR3 is TGTGCCAGCAGCCCACCCGGGACAGCATCCTACGAGCAGTACTTC. Translating it yields CASSPPGTASYEQYF. The chain joins TRBV7-9 to TRBJ2-7; the match to TRBD1 covers 7 bases. This CDR3 has 15 residues. Germline values: CDR1 SEHNR, CDR2 FQNEAQ (reference sequence). V trimming: 5 bases; J trimming: 1 base; junction bases outside the gene matches: 8.

J is TRBJ2-7 and V is TRBV18; D ambiguous. V lost 1 base to trimming and J lost 6 bases, with 13 bases between them. Germline-derived CDR1 and CDR2 are KGHSH and LQKENI. The CDR3 runs to 14 residues. The CDR3 region has the DNA TGTGCCAGCTCACCACAGGGTAAAGGGTTCGAGCAGTACTTC. Protein sequence: CASSPQGKGFEQYF.

This clone has only one observation. V gene TRBV28 combines with J gene TRBJ1-2; the D is unclear. Trimming pared 3 bases from V and 1 base from J, leaving 9 bases between. Germline values: CDR1 MDHEN, CDR2 SYDVKM. This CDR3 has 14 residues. The CDR3 nucleotides read TGTGCCAGCAGTTTTGGCACCATTAACTATGGCTACACCTTC. Protein product: CASSFGTINYGYTF.

This clone came up a few times. This chain links TRBV2 with TRBJ1-6; tentative D call: TRBD1 (5 bases). This CDR3 region has 15 residues. V was trimmed by 2 bases and J by 4 bases, leaving 9 bases between them. Germline V gene lookup returns CDR1 SNHLY and CDR2 FYNNEI. CDR3 bases: TGTGCCAGCAGTGAAAGGACACCTTATAATTCACCCCTCCACTTT. Translated, it gives CASSERTPYNSPLHF.

This clone was seen once. The chain links TRBV9 to TRBJ1-6, with D hard to call. There are 15 residues in the CDR3. V lost 0 bases and J lost 6, with 10 bases in between. In germline, CDR1 is SGDLS, CDR2 YYNGEE. The CDR3 sequence is CASSVGGEGNSPLHF. The CDR3 nucleotides are TGTGCCAGCAGCGTAGGCGGCGAGGGTAATTCACCCCTCCACTTT.

This clone was seen only a few times. The chain carries TRBV5-1 and TRBJ1-2, with D maybe TRBD1 (5 bases). V lost 4 bases and J 0 bases, leaving 10 bases between the germline ends. Germline CDR1 SGHRS, CDR2 YFSETQ. This CDR3 has 14 amino acids. This CDR3 reads CASSEDTANYGYTF. For the CDR3, the DNA is TGCGCCAGCAGCGAGGACACCGCTAACTATGGCTACACCTTC. Combining the CDR3 with reference TRBV5-1 and TRBJ1-2 gives the whole variable domain KAGVTQTPRYLIKTRGQQVTLSCSPISGHRSVSWYQQTPGQGLQFLFEYFSETQRNKGNFPGRFSGRQFSNSRSEMNVSTLELGDSALYLCASSEDTANYGYTFGSGTRLTVV.

V and J are TRBV11-1 and TRBJ2-7; no definite D call. Germline CDR1 is SGHAT and CDR2 is FQDESV (reference sequence). V lost 4 bases, J lost 2 bases, and 9 bases lay in between. CDR3 length equals 13 residues. The CDR3 loop is CASSWAAAYEQYF. The CDR3 DNA sequence: TGTGCCAGCAGCTGGGCGGCCGCCTACGAGCAGTACTTC.

V and J are TRBV28 and TRBJ1-4; D perhaps matches TRBD1 (5 bases). The V end lost 2 bases, the J end lost 7 bases, and 20 bases lay between the germline ends. Germline CDR1 and CDR2: MDHEN and SYDVKM. The CDR3 is made up of 17 amino acids. The CDR3 nucleotides read TGTGCCAGCAGTTTACTCCCGGGGCCCTCAGCGGGTGAAAAACTGTTTTTT. Amino acids: CASSLLPGPSAGEKLFF.

This sequence joins TRBV24-1 and TRBJ2-2; D may be TRBD1 or TRBD2 (5 bases each). Between the trimmed V and J ends, which lost 6 bases and 3 bases, there was a span of 13 bases. Germline V gene sequence: CDR1 KGHDR, CDR2 SFDVKD. The CDR3 runs to 15 residues. In DNA, the CDR3 is TGTGCCACCAGTTCCGGGACCACCGACACCGGGGAGCTGTTTTTT. This translates into CATSSGTTDTGELFF.

This clone was recorded a few times. The chain joins TRBV5-1 to TRBJ1-4, with D perhaps matching TRBD1 (6 bases). The germline V gene encodes CDR1 SGHRS and CDR2 YFSETQ. The CDR3 has 14 residues. V lost 0 bases and J lost 6, with 9 bases in between. The CDR3, as DNA: TGCGCCAGCAGCTTGGCCAGGGGTGATGAAAAACTGTTTTTT. This gives the protein CASSLARGDEKLFF.